What follows are 9 T cell receptor beta chains derived from one specimen sequenced in a study of blood T cell repertoires in COVID-19. Sequencing used immunoSEQ multiplex PCR; TCRdb keeps in-frame clones, though not all of them. The sample has some 290,000 clones, nearly 90% seen once. The sequenced material came from peripheral blood. Receptors were obtained from a middle-aged woman with COVID-19, enrolled during active disease.

The chain joins TRBV9 to TRBJ2-7, with TRBD1 matching 9 bases. The V gene's germline CDR1 is SGDLS and CDR2 YYNGEE. V lost 1 base and J lost 6; bases outside the gene matches: 14. This CDR3 is built from 17 residues. This CDR3 is CASSVTGTGPSVGEQYF. DNA of the CDR3: TGTGCCAGCAGCGTAACCGGGACAGGGCCTTCGGTAGGCGAGCAGTACTTC. Drawing the rest from reference TRBV9 and TRBJ2-7, the complete variable domain is DSGVTQTPKHLITATGQRVTLRCSPRSGDLSVYWYQQSLDQGLQFLIQYYNGEERAKGNILERFSAQQFPDLHSELNLSSLELGDSALYFCASSVTGTGPSVGEQYFGPGTRLTVT.

The rearrangement joins TRBV30 to TRBJ2-1; TRBD2 matches at 10 bases. This CDR3 has 15 residues. V dropped 2 bases and J dropped 8; count of bases not matched to a gene: 9. Per the germline V gene, CDR1 is GTSNPN and CDR2 is SVGIG (reference sequence). CDR3 coding DNA: TGTGCCTGGAGTACCAGCGGGGGGGCCCGAGATGAGCAGTTCTTC. This gives the protein CAWSTSGGARDEQFF.

This clone came up once. The V call is TRBV28, the J call TRBJ1-1; the match to TRBD1 covers 9 bases. Trimming removed 5 bases from V and 4 bases from J; junction bases left unmatched: 8. The germline V gene encodes CDR1 MDHEN and CDR2 SYDVKM. The CDR3 spans 15 residues. The CDR3 region is CASSPNRGRATEAFF. The CDR3 coding sequence is TGTGCCAGCAGTCCTAACAGGGGGCGCGCCACTGAAGCTTTCTTT. The full variable domain, its missing parts supplied by reference TRBV28 and TRBJ1-1, is DVKVTQSSRYLVKRTGEKVFLECVQDMDHENMFWYRQDPGLGLRLIYFSYDVKMKEKGDIPEGYSVSREKKERFSLILESASTNQTSMYLCASSPNRGRATEAFFGQGTRLTVV.

The rearrangement joins TRBV4-1 to TRBJ1-1; D may be TRBD1 (5 bases). The CDR3 spans 14 residues. The ends were cut back, 1 base at V and 5 bases at J, with 11 bases in the middle. Germline CDR1 MGHRA, CDR2 YSYEKL. CDR3 sequence reads: CASSQGGKGTEAFF. The CDR3 DNA is TGCGCCAGCAGCCAAGGTGGGAAGGGGACTGAAGCTTTCTTT.

This chain connects TRBV5-1 to TRBJ2-5; the match to TRBD1 covers 8 bases. V lost 3 bases and J lost 5; bases outside the gene matches: 6. The CDR3 consists of 14 residues. Germline CDR1 is SGHRS and CDR2 is YFSETQ. The DNA for the CDR3 is TGCGCCAGCAGCTACGACAGGGGTTGGGAGACCCAGTACTTC. Protein product: CASSYDRGWETQYF.

The V gene is TRBV12-3 or TRBV12-4, the J gene TRBJ2-7; 8 nucleotides agree with TRBD1. V trimming: 10 bases; J trimming: 5 bases; junction bases outside the gene matches: 10. The length of the CDR3 is 13 residues. CDR3 in amino acids: CATRIGTGHEQYF. The CDR3 nucleotides are TGTGCCACCCGTATAGGGACAGGACACGAGCAGTACTTC.

This clone was recorded once. The chain carries TRBV27 and TRBJ1-5; TRBD1 might be the D (5 bases). Trimming shortened V by 6 bases and J by 7 bases, and 10 bases separated the two germline ends. The length of the CDR3 is 12 residues. CDR1 is MNHEY, CDR2 SMNVEV, per germline (reference sequence). The CDR3 reads CASSRGGQPQHF. The DNA of the CDR3 is TGTGCCAGCAGCCGGGGGGGGCAGCCCCAGCATTTT.

This clone was detected once. The rearrangement joins TRBV11-3 to TRBJ2-1; a weak D match, TRBD1 (6 bases). V lost 8 bases and J lost 4, with 18 bases in between. The germline V gene has CDR1 SGHNT and CDR2 YENEEA. The CDR3 is 15 residues long. CDR3 protein: CASSSGAGVYNEQFF. DNA of the CDR3: TGTGCCAGCTCATCTGGGGCAGGGGTTTACAATGAGCAGTTCTTC.

This chain connects TRBV27 to TRBJ2-7, with TRBD1 matching 7 bases. The V segment lost 4 bases and the J segment 2 bases; nucleotides outside the gene matches: 5. This CDR3 contains 14 residues. CDR1 is MNHEY, CDR2 SMNVEV, per germline (reference sequence). The CDR3 DNA follows: TGTGCCAGCAGTTCTACCGGGACAGCCTACGAGCAGTACTTC. Protein: CASSSTGTAYEQYF.